This TCR beta chain is drawn from a study of blood T cell repertoires in COVID-19. As for the study in general: Collection of acute and convalescent COVID-19 samples took place in the United States, Italy and Spain. The analysed material was cDNA or gDNA that came from T cells, B-cell-depleted T cells, or PBMCs.

The assay was immunoSEQ multiplex PCR, and TCRdb's table has in-frame clones only and misses some. The table has 150,000 to 200,000 clones, approximately 92% seen once; the top ten hold 4.5% to 5.5%. Specimen: peripheral blood. The origin of this receptor is a woman between 50 and 59 years old with acute or convalescent COVID-19.

The CDR3 is CASSHLTGGSSSGNTIYF. CDR3 coding DNA: TGTGCCAGCAGCCATTTGACAGGGGGCTCTTCATCTGGAAACACCATATATTTT. The chain couples TRBV7-2 to TRBJ1-3, with 10 bases identical to TRBD1. The ends lost 5 bases at V and 1 base at J; junction bases unmatched: 11. Germline V gives CDR1 SGHTA, CDR2 FQGNSA. This CDR3 region has 18 residues.